This entry lists 28 T cell receptor beta chains sequenced from one sample in a study of vaccination and CD4 T cells after COVID-19. No antigens are known for them. Stated treatment: approximately 9-day PBMC culture with coronavirus spike peptide pools or control peptides (ViraFEST assay). Sequencing of the DNA from cultured CD4+ T cells was carried out with the Oncomine TCR Beta short-read assay. TCRdb re-called the PCR reads with MiXCR, one entry per CDR3 protein. Of approximately 15,000 distinct CDR3 sequences detected, 60% to 75% appear once; the ten largest clones hold about 10%. Sequencing used CD4+ T cells from blood, cultured in vitro. The receptors come from a human donor who had recovered from COVID-19.

The rearrangement joins TRBV20-1 to TRBJ2-3, with TRBD2 matching 7 bases. The germline gives CDR1 DFQATT, CDR2 SNEGSKA (reference sequence). V trimming: 6 bases; J trimming: 0 bases; junction bases outside the gene matches: 12. This CDR3 is built from 16 residues. CDR3 nucleotide sequence: TGCAGTGCCGCGCAGCCGGGAGGCCCTAGCACAGATACGCAGTATTTT. Its protein is CSAAQPGGPSTDTQYF.

The chain links TRBV2 to TRBJ1-2, with a weak D call TRBD1 (5 bases). Germline V gene lookup returns CDR1 SNHLY and CDR2 FYNNEI. Trimming cost V 6 bases and J 6 bases, with 14 bases left between them. This CDR3 spans 13 amino acids. CDR3 sequence: CASRVQGSHGYTF. CDR3 in DNA: TGTGCCAGCAGGGTTCAGGGTTCCCATGGCTACACCTTC.

V and J are TRBV6-1 and TRBJ2-1; TRBD1 matches 7 bases. Trimming took 6 bases from V and 7 from J; bases not matched to a gene: 12. Per the germline V gene, CDR1 is MNHNS and CDR2 is SASEGT. The CDR3 is 15 residues long. This chain's CDR3 is CASSRDRELSNEQFF. The DNA of the CDR3 is TGTGCCAGCAGCCGAGACAGGGAGCTCTCGAATGAGCAGTTCTTC.

This clonotype was recorded a few times. This chain uses TRBV7-9 with TRBJ1-6, with a possible D match to TRBD1 (6 bases). The V gene lost 0 bases and the J gene lost 7 bases, with 7 bases spanning the gap. Germline V gene lookup returns CDR1 SEHNR and CDR2 FQNEAQ (reference sequence). This CDR3 contains 14 residues. The CDR3 spells CASSLAQGNSPLHF. CDR3 sequence (DNA): TGTGCCAGCAGCTTAGCCCAGGGGAATTCACCCCTCCACTTT.

The rearrangement uses TRBV28 and TRBJ1-2; D uncertain. V lost 3 bases and J 6 bases, leaving 23 bases between the germline ends. The CDR3 contains 17 residues. From germline, CDR1 is MDHEN and CDR2 SYDVKM. For the CDR3, the DNA is TGTGCCAGCAGTTTCTTAGGACGGGAACGAGTCGGGAATGGCTACACCTTC. This sequence encodes CASSFLGRERVGNGYTF.

This clonotype was observed a few times. V gene TRBV11-2 combines with J gene TRBJ2-1; TRBD2 aligns across 13 bases. Germline V gives CDR1 SGHAT, CDR2 FQNNGV. The CDR3 has 15 residues. With V trimmed by 5 bases and J by 4 bases, 2 bases remained unmatched. The CDR3 is CASSRTSGSYNEQFF. CDR3 DNA: TGTGCCAGCAGCCGGACTAGCGGGAGTTACAATGAGCAGTTCTTC.

This clonotype was seen a few times. The gene calls are TRBV27 and TRBJ1-6; D call uncertain. The length of the CDR3 is 16 residues. V dropped 3 bases and J dropped 7 bases, with 16 bases sitting between them. CDR1 and CDR2 (germline): MNHEY, SMNVEV (reference sequence). The CDR3 region has the DNA TGTGCCAGCAGTTTCCGGGGAGCGGGAAAAAATTCACCCCTCCACTTT. Encoded protein: CASSFRGAGKNSPLHF.

Only a few counts were recorded for this clonotype. The rearrangement joins TRBV20-1 to TRBJ2-3; 10 bases line up with TRBD2. V gave up 6 bases and J gave up 3 bases; unmatched junction bases: 15. The CDR3 totals 17 residues. Germline CDR1 and CDR2: DFQATT and SNEGSKA (reference sequence). DNA of the CDR3: TGCAGTGCGCAAGATTGGCTAGCGGGAGAAGGGACAGATACGCAGTATTTT. It yields the protein CSAQDWLAGEGTDTQYF.

In this sample, this clonotype turned up once. The chain recombines TRBV6-1 with TRBJ2-3; maybe TRBD1 (5 bases). V was trimmed by 7 bases and J by 1 base, leaving 12 bases between them. This CDR3 region has 14 residues. Germline values: CDR1 MNHNS, CDR2 SASEGT. CDR3 DNA sequence: TGTGCCAGCACCCAGGGCCGGGGCACAGATACGCAGTATTTT. Translated: CASTQGRGTDTQYF.

This chain joins TRBV21-1 and TRBJ2-3; the table's D call of TRBD2 was not tested on the DNA. TRBV21-1 is listed as a pseudogene. CDR3 size: 16 residues. The CDR3 sequence: CASSKAGLASTDTQYF. The CDR3 DNA sequence: TGTGCCAGCAGCAAAGCTGGGCTAGCCAGCACAGATACGCAGTATTTT.

This chain uses TRBV27 with TRBJ2-3; D perhaps matches TRBD2 (7 bases). CDR1 MNHEY and CDR2 SMNVEV come from the germline V gene (reference sequence). The CDR3 runs 15 residues. Trimming shortened V by 6 bases and J by 1 base, and 14 bases separated the two germline ends. The CDR3, as DNA: TGTGCCAGCAGGTCTGCGGGGGCAGGCACAGATACGCAGTATTTT. Protein sequence: CASRSAGAGTDTQYF.

There are a few counts of this clonotype. V is TRBV28 and J is TRBJ1-5; D is uncertain. The CDR3 is made up of 11 amino acids. V was pared by 4 bases and J by 5 bases, with 3 bases between. CDR1 and CDR2 (germline): MDHEN, SYDVKM. CDR3 protein: CASSSYQPQHF. Written as DNA, the CDR3 is TGTGCCAGCAGTTCCTATCAGCCCCAGCATTTT. Drawing the rest from reference TRBV28 and TRBJ1-5, the complete variable domain is DVKVTQSSRYLVKRTGEKVFLECVQDMDHENMFWYRQDPGLGLRLIYFSYDVKMKEKGDIPEGYSVSREKKERFSLILESASTNQTSMYLCASSSYQPQHFGDGTRLSIL.

The table lists this clonotype with a few counts. The chain combines TRBV20-1 with TRBJ1-1, with no clear D. With 1 base removed from V and 3 bases from J, the gap between germline ends came to 6 bases. Germline V gene sequence: CDR1 DFQATT, CDR2 SNEGSKA (reference sequence). The CDR3 is made up of 12 amino acids. CDR3 bases: TGCAGTGCTAGAGTGGTCTACACTGAAGCTTTCTTT. As protein: CSARVVYTEAFF.

The chain has TRBV15 and TRBJ1-3; D is perhaps TRBD1 (5 bases). V shed 0 bases and J shed 8 bases, with 14 bases lying between them. CDR1 and CDR2 from the germline V gene are LNHNV and YYDKDF (reference sequence). The CDR3 contains 15 residues. The CDR3 sequence: CATSRDRGSGDTIYF. CDR3 DNA: TGTGCCACCAGCAGAGATCGGGGGTCGGGGGACACCATATATTTT.

This clonotype occurred a few times. The chain joins TRBV6-1 to TRBJ2-7; D is perhaps TRBD1 or TRBD2 (5 bases each). The V end was cut by 6 bases, the J end by 2 bases, with 17 bases between. The CDR3 runs to 15 residues. Germline CDR1 and CDR2: MNHNS and SASEGT. CDR3 nucleotides: TGTGCCAGCAGGGACGTGTCGGGACCGACCTACGAGCAGTACTTC. It is translated as CASRDVSGPTYEQYF.

The genes are TRBV9 and TRBJ1-1; D gene ambiguous. This CDR3 has 14 amino acids. The V end was cut by 0 bases, the J end by 3 bases, with 9 bases between. The germline V gene encodes CDR1 SGDLS and CDR2 YYNGEE. CDR3 bases: TGTGCCAGCAGCGTAGGGCTTACGGACACTGAAGCTTTCTTT. Its translation: CASSVGLTDTEAFF.

This chain joins TRBV12-5 and TRBJ1-5; D unresolved. The germline V and J ends were trimmed by 5 bases and 1 base, with 6 bases remaining between them. CDR3 length: 13 amino acids. Germline V gene sequence: CDR1 LGHNT, CDR2 FRNRAP. CDR3 region: CASGIGSNQPQHF. The CDR3 DNA is TGTGCTAGTGGTATAGGGAGCAATCAGCCCCAGCATTTT.

This clonotype was detected only a few times. The V gene is TRBV19, the J gene TRBJ2-3; D could derive from TRBD1 or TRBD2 (5 bases each). Germline CDR1 LNHDA, CDR2 SQIVND (reference sequence). The CDR3 sequence is 15 residues long. Trimming took 6 bases from V and 2 from J, leaving 15 bases between them. DNA of the CDR3: TGTGCCAGTAGAAGCAACGGGGCCCTCACAGATACGCAGTATTTT. Translated: CASRSNGALTDTQYF.

In its sample, this clonotype was seen a few times. The chain recombines TRBV11-2 with TRBJ1-2, with TRBD1 as a possible D gene (5 bases). Trimming removed 0 bases from V and 7 bases from J, with 15 bases in between. The germline V gene encodes CDR1 SGHAT and CDR2 FQNNGV. The CDR3 is 15 amino acids. The CDR3: CASSLDPGGVGGYTF. The CDR3 nucleotides read TGTGCCAGCAGCTTAGATCCGGGGGGGGTAGGTGGCTACACCTTC.

The rearrangement uses TRBV27 and TRBJ1-2; D not certain. Germline values: CDR1 MNHEY, CDR2 SMNVEV (reference sequence). V lost 1 base to trimming and J lost 6 bases, with 15 bases between them. The CDR3 is 15 residues long. This chain's CDR3 is CASSLYVTGDHGYTF. The CDR3 nucleotides are TGTGCCAGCAGTTTATACGTTACCGGGGATCATGGCTACACCTTC.

CDR3 in DNA: TGTGCCAGCAGTTTGTGGACGGGTACCAATCAGCCCCAGCATTTT. The encoded protein is CASSLWTGTNQPQHF. The chain couples TRBV6-5 to TRBJ1-5; unclear D gene. V was clipped by 4 bases and J by 3 bases, with 13 bases between them. Germline CDR1 is MNHEY and CDR2 is SVGAGI. The CDR3 loop spans 15 amino acids.

The V and J genes are TRBV30 and TRBJ2-3, with D maybe TRBD1 (5 bases). CDR3 length equals 16 residues. Trimming stripped 0 bases from V and 1 base from J, with 14 bases between. CDR1 is GTSNPN, CDR2 SVGIG, per germline (reference sequence). DNA of the CDR3: TGTGCCTGGAGTGTCTCGACAGTGTCACGCACAGATACGCAGTATTTT. Translation gives CAWSVSTVSRTDTQYF.

This clonotype was picked up a small number of times. V and J are TRBV7-8 and TRBJ2-7; unclear D gene. The length of the CDR3 is 11 residues. Germline V gene sequence: CDR1 SGHVS, CDR2 FQNEAQ. V was cut by 1 base and J by 3 bases, with 1 base left in between. CDR3 protein: CASSLVYEQYF. The CDR3 DNA is TGTGCCAGCAGCTTAGTCTACGAGCAGTACTTC.

In this sample, this clonotype turned up a few times. The V gene is TRBV6-5, the J gene TRBJ2-7; a possible D gene is TRBD1 (6 bases). Trimming took 2 bases from V and 4 from J, leaving 6 bases between them. Germline CDR1 is MNHEY and CDR2 is SVGAGI. This CDR3 is 12 amino acids long. The CDR3 here is CASSYQGYEQYF. The CDR3 bases are TGTGCCAGCAGTTACCAGGGGTACGAGCAGTACTTC.

The chain uses TRBV6-5 and TRBJ2-4; perhaps TRBD1 as D (5 bases). The germline V and J ends were trimmed by 2 bases and 9 bases, with 11 bases remaining between them. The germline gives CDR1 MNHEY, CDR2 SVGAGI. The CDR3 sequence is 13 residues long. CDR3 sequence reads: CASSYVREGIQYF. For the CDR3, the DNA is TGTGCCAGCAGTTACGTCAGGGAAGGCATTCAGTACTTC.

The V and J genes are TRBV6-1 and TRBJ1-1, with D possibly TRBD1 on 6 matching bases. With 6 bases removed from V and 5 bases from J, the gap between germline ends came to 19 bases. CDR3 length: 15 residues. Germline V lookup: CDR1 MNHNS, CDR2 SASEGT. The chain's CDR3 is CASSPWLRGVTEAFF. CDR3 in DNA: TGTGCCAGCAGCCCGTGGTTAAGGGGGGTAACTGAAGCTTTCTTT.

The chain couples TRBV7-3 to TRBJ2-2, with D maybe TRBD1 (5 bases). The V gene's germline CDR1 is SGHTA and CDR2 FQGTGA. The CDR3 has 13 residues. The V and J ends lost 2 bases and 8 bases respectively, with 9 bases between them. This CDR3 is CASSLYGAGELFF. The CDR3 DNA follows: TGTGCCAGCAGCTTATATGGGGCTGGGGAGCTGTTTTTT. Together with reference TRBV7-3 and TRBJ2-2, the CDR3 gives the full variable domain: GAGVSQTPSNKVTEKGKYVELRCDPISGHTALYWYRQSLGQGPEFLIYFQGTGAADDSGLPNDRFFAVRPEGSVSTLKIQRTERGDSAVYLCASSLYGAGELFFGEGSRLTVL.

The table lists this clonotype with a few counts. The V gene is TRBV2, the J gene TRBJ2-3; 7 bases align to TRBD2. J lost 6 bases, V lost 7 bases, and 13 bases had no gene match. Germline assignment: CDR1 SNHLY and CDR2 FYNNEI. This CDR3 is built from 15 residues. The CDR3 region has the DNA TGTGCCAGCAAGGGGAACGGGGAGGGGTGGGATACGCAGTATTTT. Translation gives CASKGNGEGWDTQYF.